The 23 T cell receptor beta chains below come from one sample, sequenced in a study of blood T cell repertoires in COVID-19. Produced via immunoSEQ multiplex PCR; TCRdb's table is partial and in-frame only. The sample has tens of thousands of clones; roughly 78% are singletons. Sequenced material: peripheral blood. The receptors were sampled from a man aged 50 to 60 with active or convalescent COVID-19.

The chain employs TRBV19 and TRBJ1-4; 7 bases fit TRBD1. This CDR3 is 13 amino acids long. V was clipped by 7 bases and J by 3 bases; unmatched bases: 2. Germline V lookup: CDR1 LNHDA, CDR2 SQIVND (reference sequence). CDR3 protein: CASKGQPNEKLFF. Here the CDR3 DNA reads TGTGCCAGTAAGGGACAGCCTAATGAAAAACTGTTTTTT.

The V gene is TRBV10-1, the J gene TRBJ2-1; 7 positions agree with TRBD1. Trimming cost V 5 bases and J 4 bases; bases outside gene matches: 5. The length of the CDR3 is 14 residues. CDR1 WNHNN and CDR2 SYGVQD come from the germline V gene (reference sequence). The CDR3: CASSKGQPYNEQFF. CDR3 DNA sequence: TGCGCCAGCAGTAAGGGACAGCCTTACAATGAGCAGTTCTTC.

The CDR3, as DNA: TGCGCCAGCAGCATAGGGACAGGGGGCGAACTAGATACGCAGTATTTT. Its translation: CASSIGTGGELDTQYF. The V gene is TRBV5-1, the J gene TRBJ2-3; TRBD1 agrees at 12 bases. CDR3 length: 16 residues. Germline V gives CDR1 SGHRS, CDR2 YFSETQ. The J segment lost 5 bases and the V segment lost 4 bases, leaving 8 bases of the junction unmatched.

The genes are TRBV28 and TRBJ1-6; D remains ambiguous. Looked up from germline, CDR1 is MDHEN and CDR2 is SYDVKM. The CDR3 contains 14 residues. V lost 2 bases and J lost 4, with 6 bases in between. CDR3 sequence: CASSLVLYNSPLHF. The CDR3 nucleotides read TGTGCCAGCAGTTTAGTGCTATATAATTCACCCCTCCACTTT.

There are a few counts of this clone. The chain recombines TRBV10-1 with TRBJ1-4; 7 bases agree with TRBD1. With V trimmed by 5 bases and J by 6 bases, 9 bases remained unmatched. The CDR3 totals 15 residues. Germline V gives CDR1 WNHNN, CDR2 SYGVQD (reference sequence). CDR3 sequence reads: CASSPGTEVYEKLFF. The CDR3 DNA follows: TGCGCCAGCAGTCCTGGGACAGAGGTGTATGAAAAACTGTTTTTT.

This chain connects TRBV4-3 to TRBJ2-3, with TRBD2 matching 8 bases. This CDR3 contains 16 residues. V shed 1 base and J 7 bases; nucleotides not matched to a gene: 10. Looked up from germline, CDR1 is LGHNA and CDR2 is YSLEER. CDR3 protein: CASSQAWSGGPYTQYF. The CDR3 bases are TGCGCCAGCAGCCAAGCGTGGTCGGGGGGGCCTTATACGCAGTATTTT.

This clone showed up just a few times. The rearrangement uses TRBV6-4 and TRBJ2-3, with TRBD2 identical over 12 bases. Germline V gene sequence: CDR1 MRHNA, CDR2 SNTAGT. This CDR3 is built from 15 residues. V dropped 6 bases and J dropped 3; count of bases not matched to a gene: 4. The CDR3 is CASSQLAGGTDTQYF. The CDR3 bases are TGTGCCAGCAGCCAACTAGCGGGGGGAACAGATACGCAGTATTTT.

The chain employs TRBV7-9 and TRBJ2-4; D might be TRBD2 (5 bases). Germline V gene lookup returns CDR1 SEHNR and CDR2 FQNEAQ (reference sequence). Between the trimmed V and J ends, which lost 4 bases and 6 bases, there was a span of 16 bases. This CDR3 is 15 amino acids long. The CDR3 DNA follows: TGTGCCAGCAGCTCCCGGGGAGAGCCAACAAACATTCAGTACTTC. This codes for CASSSRGEPTNIQYF.

The gene calls are TRBV19 and TRBJ2-5; weak D call: TRBD2 (5 bases). The germline V and J ends were trimmed by 3 bases and 1 base, with 9 bases remaining between them. From germline, CDR1 is LNHDA and CDR2 SQIVND (reference sequence). This CDR3 has 14 residues. CDR3 nucleotide sequence: TGTGCCAGTAGTATCTTAGCGACCCAAGAGACCCAGTACTTC. Translation gives CASSILATQETQYF.

The chain is built from TRBV18 and TRBJ2-3, with 9 nucleotides matching TRBD2. CDR1 is KGHSH, CDR2 LQKENI, per germline. The CDR3 contains 16 residues. Trimming removed 3 bases from V and 6 bases from J; junction bases left unmatched: 10. CDR3 bases: TGTGCCAGCTCACCTAGACTAGCGGCCCGGGGGGATACGCAGTATTTT. It is translated as CASSPRLAARGDTQYF. The whole variable domain, remainder taken from reference TRBV18 and TRBJ2-3, is NAGVMQNPRHLVRRRGQEARLRCSPMKGHSHVYWYRQLPEEGLKFMVYLQKENIIDESGMPKERFSAEFPKEGPSILRIQQVVRGDSAAYFCASSPRLAARGDTQYFGPGTRLTVL.

V gene TRBV11-2 combines with J gene TRBJ1-5; D might be TRBD1 (5 bases). Per the germline V gene, CDR1 is SGHAT and CDR2 is FQNNGV. The CDR3 runs to 14 residues. The V end was cut by 5 bases, the J end by 2 bases, with 10 bases between. This CDR3 is CASSISTGNQPQHF. In DNA, the CDR3 is TGTGCCAGCAGCATCTCGACAGGCAATCAGCCCCAGCATTTT. Looking up the rest from reference TRBV11-2 and TRBJ1-5 gives the full variable domain: EAGVAQSPRYKIIEKRQSVAFWCNPISGHATLYWYQQILGQGPKLLIQFQNNGVVDDSQLPKDRFSAERLKGVDSTLKIQPAKLEDSAVYLCASSISTGNQPQHFGDGTRLSIL.

The rearrangement joins TRBV7-8 to TRBJ1-4; D is possibly TRBD1 (5 bases). The V and J ends lost 5 bases and 7 bases respectively, with 14 bases between them. The CDR3 spans 14 residues. Germline CDR1 reads SGHVS; CDR2 reads FQNEAQ. CDR3 sequence (DNA): TGTGCCAGCAGCCTTGACAGCCCGGTTGAAAAACTGTTTTTT. Protein: CASSLDSPVEKLFF.

This chain uses TRBV3-1 (or the pseudogene TRBV3-2) with TRBJ2-5; D is unresolved. V was clipped by 3 bases and J by 4 bases, with 15 bases between them. The V gene's germline CDR1 is LGHDT and CDR2 YNNKEL (reference sequence). The CDR3 runs to 15 residues. The CDR3 DNA reads TGTGCCAGCAGCCAGCCCAGAGAGGTGAGAGAGACCCAGTACTTC. Translation: CASSQPREVRETQYF.

This clone was seen just once. V gene TRBV13 combines with J gene TRBJ1-1, with 7 bases fitting TRBD1. The CDR3 has 16 residues. The J segment lost 1 base and the V segment lost 4 bases, leaving 9 bases of the junction unmatched. Germline loops: CDR1 PRHDT, CDR2 FYEKMQ (reference sequence). CDR3 DNA sequence: TGTGCCAGCAGCTCCCCCGGACAGGAAGGGAACACTGAAGCTTTCTTT. It is translated as CASSSPGQEGNTEAFF.

This chain uses TRBV10-2 with TRBJ1-5; unclear D gene. Germline CDR1 and CDR2: WSHSY and SAAADI. The CDR3 covers 13 residues. Trimming took off 4 bases at V and 3 bases at J, with 7 bases between the two ends. As DNA, the CDR3 is TGCGCCAGCAGTGCGCAGTACAATCAGCCCCAGCATTTT. Translated, it gives CASSAQYNQPQHF.

The chain employs TRBV5-1 and TRBJ2-7; 10 positions agree with TRBD2. The length of the CDR3 is 15 residues. Trimming took 0 bases from V and 2 from J; bases not matched to a gene: 2. Germline values: CDR1 SGHRS, CDR2 YFSETQ. The CDR3 spells CASSLGLAGAYEQYF. Here the CDR3 DNA reads TGCGCCAGCAGCTTGGGGCTAGCGGGGGCCTACGAGCAGTACTTC.

This chain links TRBV7-2 with TRBJ1-5, with unresolved D. The CDR3 consists of 14 residues. V was clipped by 2 bases and J by 2 bases, with 7 bases between them. Germline V lookup: CDR1 SGHTA, CDR2 FQGNSA. CDR3 loop: CASSLTRGNQPQHF. For the CDR3, the DNA is TGTGCCAGCAGCTTAACGCGGGGCAATCAGCCCCAGCATTTT.

The rearrangement uses TRBV19 and TRBJ1-2, with D perhaps TRBD1 (5 bases). Trimming removed 7 bases at V and 1 base at J, with 13 bases between. Per germline, CDR1 LNHDA and CDR2 SQIVND (reference sequence). The CDR3 contains 14 residues. The CDR3 nucleotides read TGTGCCAGTACCAACAGGCTCCTTAACTATGGCTACACCTTC. Its protein product is CASTNRLLNYGYTF.

V and J are TRBV7-7 and TRBJ2-2, with TRBD2 matching over 8 bases. The V gene's germline CDR1 is SSHAT and CDR2 FNYEAQ (reference sequence). CDR3 length equals 17 residues. V was pared by 1 base and J by 6 bases, with 10 bases of the junction left unmatched. The CDR3 bases are TGTGCCAGCAGCTTAGGTGTGGCGGGGGGCTCCCCCGGGGAGCTGTTTTTT. This translates into CASSLGVAGGSPGELFF.

This chain links TRBV7-2 with TRBJ2-1, with 9 bases matching TRBD2. This CDR3 spans 15 amino acids. V was clipped by 1 base and J by 4 bases; unmatched bases: 2. Germline loops: CDR1 SGHTA, CDR2 FQGNSA. The CDR3 is CASSLVAGEYNEQFF. As DNA, the CDR3 is TGTGCCAGCAGCTTAGTAGCGGGGGAGTACAATGAGCAGTTCTTC.

This clone was detected once. CDR3 amino acids: CASSESWRGGSDTQYF. CDR3 nucleotide sequence: TGCGCCAGCAGTGAGTCCTGGCGGGGGGGTTCAGATACGCAGTATTTT. V and J are TRBV10-2 and TRBJ2-3; 9 bases map to TRBD2. The V segment lost 0 bases and the J segment 4 bases; nucleotides outside the gene matches: 5. The CDR3 is 16 amino acids. Germline V gene lookup returns CDR1 WSHSY and CDR2 SAAADI.

The V and J genes are TRBV5-4 and TRBJ2-3; 14 bases fit TRBD2. J lost 2 bases, V lost 0 bases, and 2 bases had no gene match. The CDR3 spans 17 residues. CDR1 SGHNT and CDR2 YYREEE come from the germline V gene (reference sequence). The CDR3: CASSLETSGGATDTQYF. CDR3 nucleotide sequence: TGTGCCAGCAGCTTGGAGACTAGCGGGGGGGCCACAGATACGCAGTATTTT.

The chain employs TRBV28 and TRBJ2-2, with 9 bases lining up with TRBD1. The CDR3 is 15 residues long. The V gene's germline CDR1 is MDHEN and CDR2 SYDVKM. The V gene end was trimmed by 4 bases and the J gene end by 1 base; junction bases not matched to a gene: 1. CDR3 in amino acids: CASSSGQGNTGELFF. As DNA, the CDR3 is TGTGCCAGCAGTTCGGGACAGGGGAACACCGGGGAGCTGTTTTTT. The complete variable domain, with remaining parts taken from reference TRBV28 and TRBJ2-2, reads DVKVTQSSRYLVKRTGEKVFLECVQDMDHENMFWYRQDPGLGLRLIYFSYDVKMKEKGDIPEGYSVSREKKERFSLILESASTNQTSMYLCASSSGQGNTGELFFGEGSRLTVL.